These T cell receptor beta chains were read from a single sample in a study of early T cells in non-severe SARS-CoV-2 infection. TCRdb fed the 5' RACE reads into MiXCR, producing one record per CDR3 protein. The profile shows about 46,000 distinct CDR3 sequences, 5% to 5.5% of them singletons. The sample was whole blood, taken at baseline. These receptor sequences come from an adult who was a healthcare worker with PCR-confirmed SARS-CoV-2 infection or an uninfected control (not recorded which). Both conserved end residues are part of each CDR3. The D gene is left open where the match is weak. The size entry gives once, few, many, or a class for an expanded clone.

clone size: many
V gene: TRBV20-1
J gene: TRBJ2-7
D gene: TRBD1
CDR3 protein: CSARLQGDQEQYF

clone size: many
V gene: TRBV12-3/TRBV12-4
J gene: TRBJ1-1
D gene: NA
CDR3 protein: CASSRPEGIVRWSTEAFF

clone size: few
V gene: TRBV5-6
J gene: TRBJ2-4
D gene: NA
CDR3 protein: CASSLRGYIQYF

clone size: many
V gene: TRBV9
J gene: TRBJ2-7
D gene: NA
CDR3 protein: CASSGTGSYEQYF

clone size: many
V gene: TRBV6-1
J gene: TRBJ1-1
D gene: NA
CDR3 protein: CASSEVGGTEAFF

clone size: many
V gene: TRBV27
J gene: TRBJ2-1
D gene: TRBD2
CDR3 protein: CASSPKRGGSPNNEQFF

clone size: many
V gene: TRBV4-1
J gene: TRBJ2-7
D gene: NA
CDR3 protein: CASSQDGGTNYEQYF

clone size: many
V gene: TRBV28
J gene: TRBJ2-7
D gene: NA
CDR3 protein: CASSLGVTRQQYF

clone size: few
V gene: TRBV3-1
J gene: TRBJ2-2
D gene: NA
CDR3 protein: CASSQGYAGTNTGELFF

clone size: many
V gene: TRBV29-1
J gene: TRBJ2-3
D gene: NA
CDR3 protein: CSVEGAADTQYF

clone size: few
V gene: TRBV5-1
J gene: TRBJ1-2
D gene: TRBD1
CDR3 protein: CASSLEGALYGYTF